One T cell receptor beta chain is described in this entry. Trimming removed 3 bases at V and 2 bases at J, with 14 bases between. Germline V gene data show CDR1 as LNHDA and CDR2 as SQIVND (reference sequence). This CDR3 contains 15 residues. This entry comes from a study of blood T cell repertoires in COVID-19. Whole-study context: The analysed material was cDNA or gDNA that came from T cells, B-cell-depleted T cells, or PBMCs.

In the source study's methods: Reference gene primer amplification gave nucleated cell count estimates. The assay was immunoSEQ multiplex PCR, and TCRdb's table has in-frame clones only and misses some. V, J and clone size derive from that table, while D and trimming were established from the DNA sequence. Here the sample spans under 30,000 clones, 83% being singletons. The rearrangement uses TRBV19 and TRBJ2-7, with D maybe TRBD1 (6 bases). The TCR sequence derives from a human donor in a cohort sampled during active COVID-19. Sequencing was done on a sample of peripheral blood. The CDR3 nucleotides read TGTGCCAGTAGTATCAGGTGGCAGGGGACCTACGAGCAGTACTTC. This sequence encodes CASSIRWQGTYEQYF.